The 15 T cell receptor beta chains given below trace back to one sample, sequenced in a study of blood T cell repertoires in COVID-19. Method: immunoSEQ multiplex PCR; TCRdb's copy keeps in-frame clones and lacks some. The profile covers a few hundred thousand clones, with roughly four fifths appearing a single time and 5% to 6% taken by the ten largest. Sequencing was done on a sample of PBMCs or T cells enriched from blood (not recorded which). The receptors derive from a woman aged 45-59 years who had recovered from COVID-19.

The rearrangement links TRBV27 to TRBJ1-6, with D possibly TRBD1 on 6 matching bases. This CDR3 region has 15 residues. Per germline, CDR1 MNHEY and CDR2 SMNVEV (reference sequence). V lost 2 bases and J 7 bases, leaving 12 bases between the germline ends. DNA for the CDR3: TGTGCCAGCAGTTTACTCAGGGGCCAGAATTCACCCCTCCACTTT. Translated: CASSLLRGQNSPLHF.

The chain couples TRBV5-4 to TRBJ1-1, with TRBD1 matching over 7 bases. Trimming took 1 base from V and 7 from J; bases not matched to a gene: 1. The germline V gene has CDR1 SGHNT and CDR2 YYREEE (reference sequence). This CDR3 has 12 residues. CDR3 nucleotide sequence: TGTGCCAGCAGCTTGCGGGACAGTGAAGCTTTCTTT. Its translation: CASSLRDSEAFF.

The rearrangement joins TRBV30 to TRBJ1-1; 7 nucleotides match TRBD1. Germline-derived CDR1 and CDR2 are GTSNPN and SVGIG (reference sequence). J was trimmed by 3 bases and V by 3 bases; bases with no gene match: 10. This CDR3 has 15 residues. The CDR3 protein is CAWRLQTGLDTEAFF. The CDR3 coding sequence is TGTGCCTGGAGGCTACAGACAGGGCTCGACACTGAAGCTTTCTTT. The full variable domain, rest sourced from reference TRBV30 and TRBJ1-1, is SQTIHQWPATLVQPVGSPLSLECTVEGTSNPNLYWYRQAAGRGLQLLFYSVGIGQISSEVPQNLSASRPQDRQFILSSKKLLLSDSGFYLCAWRLQTGLDTEAFFGQGTRLTVV.

J is TRBJ2-3 and V is TRBV5-4; 9 bases match TRBD1. CDR1 and CDR2 (germline): SGHNT, YYREEE (reference sequence). This CDR3 has 15 residues. After removal of 4 bases from V and 4 bases from J, the junction contained 7 bases not matched to a gene. CDR3 bases: TGTGCCAGCAGCCCCCGACAGGGGGTCGCAGATACGCAGTATTTT. Residues: CASSPRQGVADTQYF.

The chain links TRBV29-1 to TRBJ2-7; TRBD1 is a possible D gene (6 bases). V lost 6 bases to trimming and J lost 4 bases, with 22 bases between them. Germline V CDR1 and CDR2: SQVTM, ANQGSEA. This CDR3 comprises 15 residues. The CDR3 is CSVSITGLLSYEQYF. The CDR3 DNA follows: TGCAGCGTCTCGATTACAGGGTTGCTCTCTTACGAGCAGTACTTC.

In this sample, this clone turned up once. The V call is TRBV19, the J call TRBJ2-7, with D unresolved. The CDR3 runs to 11 residues. Trimming removed 8 bases at V and 3 bases at J, with 8 bases between. Germline loops: CDR1 LNHDA, CDR2 SQIVND (reference sequence). The CDR3 region has the DNA TGTGCCAGTGGGTACTACTACGAGCAGTACTTC. This codes for CASGYYYEQYF.

This clone was picked up a small number of times. The same CDR3 arises from other DNA sequences in this sample as well. The chain uses TRBV21-1 and TRBJ2-7; the table's D call of TRBD2 was not tested on the DNA. TRBV21-1 is a pseudogene. The CDR3 has 17 amino acids. The chain's CDR3 is CASSKPPLAGGPYEQYF. The CDR3 DNA follows: TGTGCCAGCAGCAAACCCCCTTTGGCGGGAGGTCCCTACGAGCAGTACTTC.

V is TRBV9 and J is TRBJ1-1, with 10 bases that match TRBD1. This CDR3 is built from 15 residues. The germline V gene encodes CDR1 SGDLS and CDR2 YYNGEE. Trimming at V came to 2 bases and at J to 4 bases, leaving 5 bases not matched to a gene. CDR3 amino acids: CASSVLDRGVTEAFF. The CDR3 nucleotides are TGTGCCAGCAGCGTTCTGGACAGGGGGGTCACTGAAGCTTTCTTT.

This chain links TRBV7-9 with TRBJ1-1; no definite D call. CDR3 size: 18 residues. Germline V gene sequence: CDR1 SEHNR, CDR2 FQNEAQ (reference sequence). The germline V and J ends were trimmed by 4 bases and 1 base, with 22 bases remaining between them. The CDR3 here is CASSSLGGPGKGNTEAFF. CDR3 bases: TGTGCCAGCAGCTCCTTAGGAGGGCCGGGAAAAGGGAACACTGAAGCTTTCTTT.

This clone was seen once. The genes are TRBV4-1 and TRBJ2-7, with 11 bases that match TRBD1. The length of the CDR3 is 15 residues. V gave up 5 bases and J gave up 7 bases; unmatched junction bases: 10. Per germline, CDR1 MGHRA and CDR2 YSYEKL. The CDR3, as DNA: TGCGCCAGCAGCGAAACGCCCGGGACAGGGGGTGAGCAGTACTTC. Encoded protein: CASSETPGTGGEQYF.

V is TRBV7-6 and J is TRBJ2-1, with 12 bases identical to TRBD2. The germline V gene has CDR1 SGHVS and CDR2 FNYEAQ. CDR3 length: 19 amino acids. Trimming at V came to 1 base and at J to 8 bases, leaving 15 bases not matched to a gene. CDR3 region: CASSLGLAGGLGSRDEQFF. In DNA form, the CDR3 reads TGTGCCAGCAGCTTAGGGCTAGCGGGAGGGCTCGGTTCCCGCGATGAGCAGTTCTTC.

A remark on this clone: A read error may account for a junction end that differs from germline. The CDR3 DNA sequence: TGTGCCAGCACTGAACAGGTATCCGAGCAGTACTTC. Residues: CASTEQVSEQYF. This sequence joins TRBV6-1 and TRBJ2-7, with D maybe TRBD1 (5 bases). The CDR3 loop spans 12 amino acids. In germline, CDR1 is MNHNS, CDR2 SASEGT.

Comment on this clone: This CDR3 is also generated by other DNA sequences in the sample. The chain has TRBV7-9 and TRBJ1-1; TRBD1 agrees at 7 bases. Germline values: CDR1 SEHNR, CDR2 FQNEAQ (reference sequence). Trimming removed 5 bases from V and 0 bases from J; junction bases left unmatched: 6. The CDR3 runs to 15 residues. CDR3 loop: CASSPRTGLNTEAFF. The DNA of the CDR3 is TGTGCCAGCAGCCCAAGGACAGGCTTGAACACTGAAGCTTTCTTT.

The chain links TRBV7-2 to TRBJ2-7; 7 nucleotides match TRBD1. The CDR3 sequence is 18 residues long. Trimming removed 4 bases from V and 3 bases from J; junction bases left unmatched: 18. The germline V gene encodes CDR1 SGHTA and CDR2 FQGNSA. The CDR3 DNA follows: TGTGCCAGCAGCTCGGACAGGACCAGCTCACATAGGGGCTACGAGCAGTACTTC. Translation: CASSSDRTSSHRGYEQYF. The full variable domain, completed using reference TRBV7-2 and TRBJ2-7, is GAGVSQSPSNKVTEKGKDVELRCDPISGHTALYWYRQSLGQGLEFLIYFQGNSAPDKSGLPSDRFSAERTGGSVSTLTIQRTQQEDSAVYLCASSSDRTSSHRGYEQYFGPGTRLTVT.

The J gene is TRBJ1-2, the V gene TRBV3-1 (or the pseudogene TRBV3-2), with D hard to call. The V end lost 9 bases, the J end lost 4 bases, and 15 bases lay between the germline ends. Germline V gene lookup returns CDR1 LGHDT and CDR2 YNNKEL (reference sequence). CDR3 length: 13 residues. The DNA of the CDR3 is TGTGCCAGTTCTCAGGATCTGGGCTATGGCTACACCTTC. This sequence encodes CASSQDLGYGYTF.